Given below is one TCR beta chain in context. Study processing details: The assay estimated nucleated cells by amplifying reference gene primers. Libraries were prepared by immunoSEQ multiplex PCR; TCRdb keeps only in-frame clonotypes and omits some of them. The DNA was the basis for D and trimming; V, J and clone size are from that table. Of over 130,000 clones in the sample, 65% to 80% were seen once. These data belong to a study of blood T cell repertoires in COVID-19. Background on the study: The United States, Italy and Spain supplied acute and convalescent COVID-19 samples. PBMCs, B-cell-depleted T cells, or T cells provided the cDNA or gDNA that made up the material.

The germline V gene encodes CDR1 LGHDT and CDR2 YNNKEL (reference sequence). CDR3 length: 15 amino acids. Trimming took 5 bases from V and 3 from J; bases not matched to a gene: 7. The chain combines TRBV3-1 (or the pseudogene TRBV3-2) with TRBJ2-5; TRBD1 matches at 9 bases. The clonotype comes from a middle-aged man with acute or convalescent COVID-19. Source material: peripheral blood. The chain's CDR3 is CASSYPGQGKETQYF. The CDR3 DNA is TGTGCCAGCAGCTACCCGGGACAGGGAAAAGAGACCCAGTACTTC.